The 27 T cell receptor beta chains presented below share a single source sample, sequenced in a study of T cell responses to AZD1222 COVID-19 vaccine. The assay was immunoSEQ multiplex PCR, and TCRdb's table has in-frame clones only and misses some. This table has 120,000 or so clones, 90% appearing once. This specimen was peripheral blood, taken on day 0 of AZD1222 vaccination. All receptors derive from an adult in good health.

The chain couples TRBV7-2 to TRBJ2-5; D unclear. Germline CDR1 and CDR2: SGHTA and FQGNSA. This CDR3 is 12 amino acids long. V gave up 3 bases and J gave up 5 bases, with 7 bases separating them. The CDR3 loop is CASSFDSETQYF. The CDR3 DNA reads TGTGCCAGCAGCTTTGACTCGGAGACCCAGTACTTC.

The V call is TRBV5-1, the J call TRBJ2-7; no clear D. Germline CDR1 and CDR2: SGHRS and YFSETQ. V dropped 0 bases and J dropped 6 bases, with 10 bases sitting between them. CDR3 size: 13 residues. CDR3 in amino acids: CASSLGRASEQYF. The CDR3 DNA follows: TGCGCCAGCAGCTTGGGTAGGGCCAGCGAGCAGTACTTC.

The chain has TRBV5-1 and TRBJ1-1, with no clear D. The CDR3 is made up of 15 amino acids. In germline, CDR1 is SGHRS, CDR2 YFSETQ. Trimming stripped 3 bases from V and 4 bases from J, with 16 bases between. This chain's CDR3 is CASSSLGPSTTEAFF. For the CDR3, the DNA is TGCGCCAGCAGCTCCCTTGGACCTTCCACCACTGAAGCTTTCTTT.

CDR3 in DNA: TGTGCCAGCAGTTCAGGGGGCGAGCAGTACTTC. As protein: CASSSGGEQYF. V is TRBV27 and J is TRBJ2-7; 7 bases are a match to TRBD1. Germline V gene sequence: CDR1 MNHEY, CDR2 SMNVEV (reference sequence). V lost 4 bases to trimming and J lost 6 bases; unmatched junction nucleotides: 0. The CDR3 length is 11 residues.

The chain carries TRBV11-2 and TRBJ1-5; D unresolved. The CDR3 length is 13 residues. Germline-derived CDR1 and CDR2 are SGHAT and FQNNGV. The ends were cut back, 0 bases at V and 7 bases at J, with 7 bases in the middle. CDR3 sequence (DNA): TGTGCCAGCAGCTTAGACCTCAGCCAGCCCCAGCATTTT. Protein: CASSLDLSQPQHF.

The chain has TRBV9 and TRBJ2-6, with D perhaps matching TRBD2 (5 bases). Trimming took 0 bases from V and 0 from J, leaving 13 bases between them. The CDR3 contains 18 residues. CDR1 is SGDLS and CDR2 is YYNGEE in the germline V gene. The chain's CDR3 is CASSVGTGMHSGANVLTF. As DNA, the CDR3 is TGTGCCAGCAGCGTAGGAACGGGGATGCACTCTGGGGCCAACGTCCTGACTTTC. The full variable domain, in which reference TRBV9 and TRBJ2-6 provide the parts outside the CDR3, is DSGVTQTPKHLITATGQRVTLRCSPRSGDLSVYWYQQSLDQGLQFLIQYYNGEERAKGNILERFSAQQFPDLHSELNLSSLELGDSALYFCASSVGTGMHSGANVLTFGAGSRLTVL.

This rearrangement joins TRBV5-1 to TRBJ2-2; D might be TRBD2 (6 bases). CDR1 SGHRS and CDR2 YFSETQ come from the germline V gene. The CDR3 covers 16 residues. V was cut by 2 bases and J by 2 bases, with 13 bases left in between. The CDR3, as DNA: TGCGCCAGCAGCTTAACGGGAGCGTTTAACACCGGGGAGCTGTTTTTT. Protein sequence: CASSLTGAFNTGELFF.

The chain joins TRBV7-9 to TRBJ2-5; D tentatively reads TRBD1 or TRBD2 (6 bases each). CDR1 SEHNR and CDR2 FQNEAQ come from the germline V gene (reference sequence). The CDR3 covers 16 residues. Trimming pared 0 bases from V and 5 bases from J, leaving 16 bases between. The CDR3 bases are TGTGCCAGCAGCTTAGCGCTGGGGGGCGAGCTGGAGACCCAGTACTTC. As protein: CASSLALGGELETQYF.

In nucleotides, the CDR3 is TGTGCCAGCAGTTACTCTAAGTGGGCCGAGACCCAGTACTTC. Protein product: CASSYSKWAETQYF. The chain combines TRBV6-5 with TRBJ2-5; D is unresolved. The CDR3 runs 14 residues. The V gene's germline CDR1 is MNHEY and CDR2 SVGAGI. The V end was cut by 0 bases, the J end by 5 bases, with 10 bases between.

Notes on this clone: At one end, the junction sequence differs from germline, possibly due to a read error. DNA of the CDR3: TGTGCCACCAGTTTATATGCTGGACAGGGTATCTTCGAGAACACCGGGGAGCTGTTTTTT. As protein: CATSLYAGQGIFENTGELFF. The chain has TRBV27 and TRBJ2-2; 8 bases line up with TRBD1. The germline CDR1 and CDR2 sequences are MNHEY and SMNVEV (reference sequence). This CDR3 region has 20 residues.

A remark on this clone: A junction boundary mismatches the germline segment, possibly from a read error. The gene calls are TRBV5-4 and TRBJ2-7, with no clear D. The CDR3 consists of 14 residues. The germline V gene has CDR1 SGHNT and CDR2 YYREEE (reference sequence). CDR3 amino acids: CASSVNMASNEQYF. In DNA form, the CDR3 reads TGTGCCAGCAGCGTAAACATGGCCTCCAACGAGCAGTACTTC. The complete variable domain, with remaining parts taken from reference TRBV5-4 and TRBJ2-7, reads ETGVTQSPTHLIKTRGQQVTLRCSSQSGHNTVSWYQQALGQGPQFIFQYYREEENGRGNFPPRFSGLQFPNYSSELNVNALELDDSALYLCASSVNMASNEQYFGPGTRLTVT.

This clone has a single count. The chain links TRBV5-5 to TRBJ2-1; D not resolved. CDR1 SGHKS and CDR2 YYEKEE come from the germline V gene (reference sequence). The CDR3 spans 13 residues. Trimming cost V 0 bases and J 4 bases, with 5 bases left between them. The CDR3 spells CASSLGQYNEQFF. CDR3 nucleotides: TGTGCCAGCAGCTTGGGTCAATACAATGAGCAGTTCTTC. The full variable domain, completed using reference TRBV5-5 and TRBJ2-1, is DAGVTQSPTHLIKTRGQQVTLRCSPISGHKSVSWYQQVLGQGPQFIFQYYEKEERGRGNFPDRFSARQFPNYSSELNVNALLLGDSALYLCASSLGQYNEQFFGPGTRLTVL.

The DNA for the CDR3 is TGTGCCAGCAGCCAGGGACAGGGGGCCCACGAGCAGTACTTC. Protein product: CASSQGQGAHEQYF. The chain joins TRBV14 to TRBJ2-7, with 12 bases matching TRBD1. Losses at the gene ends were 3 bases for V and 5 bases for J; bases not matched to a gene: 2. The CDR3 totals 14 residues. CDR1 is SGHDN and CDR2 is FVKESK in the germline V gene.

This clone was counted once. The chain joins TRBV6-5 to TRBJ2-1, with 13 bases identical to TRBD2. Germline trimming cut 2 bases from V and 2 bases from J; bases unmatched to any gene: 0. CDR3 size: 16 residues. Looked up from germline, CDR1 is MNHEY and CDR2 is SVGAGI. The CDR3 DNA sequence: TGTGCCAGCAGTTACGGGACTAGCGGGACCTACAATGAGCAGTTCTTC. It specifies CASSYGTSGTYNEQFF.

The DNA for the CDR3 is TGCGCCAGCAGCCAAAGCGGACGGCCCCTGGACATTCAGTACTTC. Translated, it gives CASSQSGRPLDIQYF. The V gene is TRBV4-3, the J gene TRBJ2-4, with D possibly matching TRBD2 (5 bases). This CDR3 has 15 residues. V was trimmed by 2 bases and J by 8 bases, leaving 16 bases between them. Looked up from germline, CDR1 is LGHNA and CDR2 is YSLEER.

This chain joins TRBV11-2 and TRBJ2-6; 7 bases are a match to TRBD1. Germline trimming cut 2 bases from V and 0 bases from J; bases unmatched to any gene: 4. CDR3 length: 17 residues. Looked up from germline, CDR1 is SGHAT and CDR2 is FQNNGV. The CDR3 loop reads CASSLWDRVSGANVLTF. DNA for the CDR3: TGTGCCAGCAGCTTATGGGACAGAGTCTCTGGGGCCAACGTCCTGACTTTC. The variable domain in full, with the rest retrieved from reference TRBV11-2 and TRBJ2-6, is EAGVAQSPRYKIIEKRQSVAFWCNPISGHATLYWYQQILGQGPKLLIQFQNNGVVDDSQLPKDRFSAERLKGVDSTLKIQPAKLEDSAVYLCASSLWDRVSGANVLTFGAGSRLTVL.

This rearrangement joins TRBV27 to TRBJ1-5, with TRBD1 as a possible D gene (5 bases). The ends were cut back, 4 bases at V and 5 bases at J, with 12 bases in the middle. The CDR3 is made up of 14 amino acids. CDR1 and CDR2 from the germline V gene are MNHEY and SMNVEV (reference sequence). CDR3 nucleotides: TGTGCCAGCAGTTCCAACTGGGGGGATCAGCCCCAGCATTTT. This gives the protein CASSSNWGDQPQHF.

The chain carries TRBV7-8 and TRBJ2-2, with 7 nucleotides matching TRBD1. The V and J ends lost 5 bases and 1 base, in that order; junction bases with no gene match: 1. Germline V gene lookup returns CDR1 SGHVS and CDR2 FQNEAQ. The CDR3 covers 14 residues. The CDR3 DNA sequence: TGTGCCAGCAGCCGGACAGGGAACACCGGGGAGCTGTTTTTT. Protein: CASSRTGNTGELFF.

This chain connects TRBV10-3 to TRBJ2-5; TRBD1 aligns across 7 bases. Germline CDR1 and CDR2: ENHRY and SYGVKD. With V trimmed by 9 bases and J by 1 base, 5 bases remained unmatched. The CDR3 runs 13 residues. DNA for the CDR3: TGTGCCATTAAAGGGGACAGCCAAGAGACCCAGTACTTC. Translation: CAIKGDSQETQYF.

This clone appeared once. This sequence joins TRBV7-8 and TRBJ2-5; maybe TRBD2 (5 bases). Trimming shortened V by 1 base and J by 4 bases, and 7 bases separated the two germline ends. This CDR3 region has 13 residues. Germline values: CDR1 SGHVS, CDR2 FQNEAQ. The CDR3 coding sequence is TGTGCCAGCAGCTTAGGGCGGGCAGAGACCCAGTACTTC. It encodes CASSLGRAETQYF.

V and J are TRBV11-2 and TRBJ1-2, with D tentatively TRBD1 (6 bases). The CDR3 is 14 amino acids. With 0 bases removed from V and 8 bases from J, the gap between germline ends came to 13 bases. Germline lookup yields CDR1 SGHAT and CDR2 FQNNGV. The CDR3 here is CASSLDTGKRGYTF. As DNA, the CDR3 is TGTGCCAGCAGCTTAGATACAGGGAAGAGGGGCTACACCTTC.

The sample holds one count of this clone. The V call is TRBV11-2, the J call TRBJ2-6; 11 positions match TRBD1. Trimming cost V 5 bases and J 0 bases; bases outside gene matches: 9. Germline V gives CDR1 SGHAT, CDR2 FQNNGV. The CDR3 contains 19 residues. The CDR3: CASSTYTGTGGSGANVLTF. The DNA of the CDR3 is TGTGCCAGCAGCACGTACACCGGGACAGGGGGCTCTGGGGCCAACGTCCTGACTTTC.

The chain combines TRBV6-5 with TRBJ1-3, with D hard to call. The CDR3 has 14 amino acids. Germline V gene sequence: CDR1 MNHEY, CDR2 SVGAGI. V was pared by 9 bases and J by 0 bases, with 12 bases between. Written as DNA, the CDR3 is TGTGCCAGTCGATTGGGTGGCTCTGGAAACACCATATATTTT. Protein sequence: CASRLGGSGNTIYF.

The rearrangement joins TRBV19 to TRBJ1-1, with D hard to call. Germline V CDR1 and CDR2: LNHDA, SQIVND (reference sequence). V was clipped by 7 bases and J by 3 bases, with 12 bases between them. CDR3 length: 13 residues. CDR3 nucleotide sequence: TGTGCCAGTAAAAAGGGTCGGGACACTGAAGCTTTCTTT. As protein: CASKKGRDTEAFF.

The chain links TRBV11-2 to TRBJ1-1, with TRBD1 as a possible D gene (6 bases). The CDR3 extends over 13 amino acids. Trimming removed 5 bases at V and 1 base at J, with 8 bases between. Germline-derived CDR1 and CDR2 are SGHAT and FQNNGV. In nucleotides, the CDR3 is TGTGCCAGCAGCACACAGGGGAACACTGAAGCTTTCTTT. Its translation: CASSTQGNTEAFF.

The chain links TRBV2 to TRBJ2-5; possible D gene TRBD1, 5 bases. Germline CDR1 is SNHLY and CDR2 is FYNNEI. The CDR3 runs 13 residues. V lost 6 bases, J lost 1 base, and 9 bases lay in between. CDR3 bases: TGTGCCAGCAGGCGACAGAGCCAAGAGACCCAGTACTTC. Protein product: CASRRQSQETQYF.

V and J are TRBV5-4 and TRBJ1-1, with no clear D. The germline V gene encodes CDR1 SGHNT and CDR2 YYREEE (reference sequence). The CDR3 spans 15 residues. V lost 3 bases and J 11 bases, leaving 23 bases between the germline ends. CDR3 in DNA: TGTGCCAGCAGCTGGAACCCCGGAGAACTTAACGTCGCTTTCTTT. It codes for CASSWNPGELNVAFF.